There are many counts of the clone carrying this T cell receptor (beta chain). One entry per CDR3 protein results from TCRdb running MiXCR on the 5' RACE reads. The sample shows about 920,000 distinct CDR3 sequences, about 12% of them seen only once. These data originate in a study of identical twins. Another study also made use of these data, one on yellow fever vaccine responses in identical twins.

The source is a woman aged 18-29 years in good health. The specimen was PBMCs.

CDR3 in amino acids: CSASGTSELAKNIQYF. In DNA form, the CDR3 reads TGCAGTGCTAGTGGTACCTCTGAACTAGCCAAAAACATTCAGTACTTC. V is TRBV20-1 and J is TRBJ2-4, with D unresolved. This CDR3 contains 16 residues. V was clipped by 3 bases and J by 0 bases, with 15 bases between them. The germline gives CDR1 DFQATT, CDR2 SNEGSKA (reference sequence).